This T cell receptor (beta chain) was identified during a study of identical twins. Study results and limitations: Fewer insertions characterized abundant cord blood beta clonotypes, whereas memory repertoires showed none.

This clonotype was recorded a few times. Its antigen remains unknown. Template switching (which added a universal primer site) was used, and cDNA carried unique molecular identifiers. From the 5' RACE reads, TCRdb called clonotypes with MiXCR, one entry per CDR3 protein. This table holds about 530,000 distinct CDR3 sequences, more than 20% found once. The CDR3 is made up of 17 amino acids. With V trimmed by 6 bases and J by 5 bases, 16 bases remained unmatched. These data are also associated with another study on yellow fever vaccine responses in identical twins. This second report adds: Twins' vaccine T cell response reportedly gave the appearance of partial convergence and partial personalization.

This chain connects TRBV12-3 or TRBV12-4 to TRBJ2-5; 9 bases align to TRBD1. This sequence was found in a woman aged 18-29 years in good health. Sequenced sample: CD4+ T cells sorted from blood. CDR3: CASSLDGTGGFGETQYF. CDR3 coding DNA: TGTGCCAGCAGCTTGGACGGCACAGGGGGCTTTGGGGAGACCCAGTACTTC.